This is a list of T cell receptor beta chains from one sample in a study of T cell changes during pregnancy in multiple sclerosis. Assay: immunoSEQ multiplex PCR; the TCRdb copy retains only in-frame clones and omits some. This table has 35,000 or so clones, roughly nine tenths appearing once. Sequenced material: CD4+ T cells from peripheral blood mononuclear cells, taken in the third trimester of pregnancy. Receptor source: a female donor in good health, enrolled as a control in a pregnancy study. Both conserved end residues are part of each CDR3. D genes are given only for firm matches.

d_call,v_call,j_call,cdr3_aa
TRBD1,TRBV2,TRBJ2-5,CASSQDREGWETQYF
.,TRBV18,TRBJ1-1,CASSPGRNTEAFF
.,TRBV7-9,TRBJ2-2,CASSLAPGAGELFF
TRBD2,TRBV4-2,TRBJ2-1,CASSQEALAASYNEQFF
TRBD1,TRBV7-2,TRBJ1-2,CASSLMGTGGYGYTF
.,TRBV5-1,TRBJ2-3,CASSSGSSGLDTQYF
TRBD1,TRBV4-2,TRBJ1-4,CASSPPDRVNEKLFF
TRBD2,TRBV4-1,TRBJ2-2,CASSRLANTGELFF
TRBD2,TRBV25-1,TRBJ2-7,CASSEVALAGAMGEQYF
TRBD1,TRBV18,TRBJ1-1,CASSLQGQGSVQKAFF
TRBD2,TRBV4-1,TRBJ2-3,CASSQDGVAGGQTYTDTQYF
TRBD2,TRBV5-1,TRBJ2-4,CASSLGGLAVAKNIQYF
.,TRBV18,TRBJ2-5,CASSVRLFQETQYF
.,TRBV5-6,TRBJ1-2,CASSRRDLKYGYTF
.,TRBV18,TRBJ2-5,CASSPGGSGTQYF
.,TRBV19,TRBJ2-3,CASSLRLADTQYF
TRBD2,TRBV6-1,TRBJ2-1,CASSEAGTSGFTDEQFF
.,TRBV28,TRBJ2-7,CATKQGYEQYF
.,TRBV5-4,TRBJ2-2,CASSFPGGIGELFF
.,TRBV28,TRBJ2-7,CASRGSGSYEQYF
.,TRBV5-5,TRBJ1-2,CASSLVVGRDYGYTF
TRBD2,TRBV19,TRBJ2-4,CASSKGTTFLLAKNIQYF
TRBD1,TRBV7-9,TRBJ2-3,CASSLRTGATDTQYF
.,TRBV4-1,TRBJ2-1,CASSQDVGTSWFF
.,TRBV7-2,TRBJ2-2,CASSFATDTGELFF
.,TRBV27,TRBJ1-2,CASSPPGANYGYTF
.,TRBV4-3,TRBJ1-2,CASSQDRGSPYGGYTF
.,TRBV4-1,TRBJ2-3,CASSQPGLPSTDTQYF
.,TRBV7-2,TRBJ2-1,CASSLRHLSYNEQFF
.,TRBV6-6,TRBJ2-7,CASSSQAEQYF
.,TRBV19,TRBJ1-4,CASYSPEKYKLFF
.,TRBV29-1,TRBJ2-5,CSVELALGQETQYF
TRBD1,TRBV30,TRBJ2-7,CARSRQGHSYEQYF
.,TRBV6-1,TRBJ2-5,CASIRDSQETQYF
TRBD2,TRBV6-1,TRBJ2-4,CASSEAPRGGKNIQYF